This T cell receptor (beta chain) was profiled in a study of HIV-infected patients and healthy controls (dated by TCRdb to 2013 to 2014). In the study overall: CD4 counts were modestly but significantly increased in 14 of 16 patients after three months of therapy, but they remained below normal ranges. No consistent shift in CD8 counts was seen during early therapy, whereas a slight rise was seen in the CD4:CD8 ratio. Viral load became undetectable in about 70% of the 16 patients by the second bleed and in all patients after a further year of therapy. Patients exhibited no overall T-cell lymphocytopenia, and total CDR3 counts per chain were not significantly different from those of controls. The question the study tested was whether immune perturbation and reconstitution could be captured by deep TCR repertoire sequencing of small blood samples from HIV patients. The research as a whole found: In HIV-infected patients, the apparent post-therapy recovery of the Gini index was not replicated in size-matched repertoire data. Compared with untreated HIV+ repertoires, healthy control repertoires had roughly threefold more distinct CDR3s and higher Shannon diversity. The observed differences in diversity were not explained by the slight differences in age and sex profiles between the study cohorts. Oligoclonality may be reflected in the significantly higher mean Gini indices of HIV-infected repertoires compared with controls. MAIT cell alpha-chain CDR3s were found at high frequency in healthy controls but were severely depleted in HIV+ repertoires. Compared with controls, HIV-infected patients showed significantly different mean usage of eight alpha and eight beta V genes. Processing was restricted to sixteen HIV-infected individuals, which the authors judged to be a major constraint on the generalizability of the findings. In the study, no determination of donor HLA types was made. In the samples, alpha-beta chain pairing was left undetermined. Comparisons were complicated by unequal numbers of distinct sequences between patients and controls, and rare events from HIV-infected data were overweighted by size-matching. More CDR3s were shared between individuals among healthy controls than among HIV+ patients, as measured by Jaccard index and by the count of highly shared sequences. Using whole blood restricted sequencing depth and prevented separating the dynamics of distinct T-cell subpopulations. Most CMV-associated CDR3s became more frequent during therapy, although their change was not significant, whereas HIV-associated CDR3s showed a significant decrease in frequency.

500 ng RNA was reverse transcribed with SuperScript III using primers against the alpha and beta constant regions. Alpha and beta chain libraries were generated separately via chain-specific third strand synthesis with multiplexing indices. To avoid primer bias, the protocol used one single primer pair to amplify every rearrangement within a chain, and the protocol also attached molecular barcodes to each cDNA molecule. Purified cDNA was joined by T4 RNA Ligase 1 to a 5' RACE adapter carrying a random hexamer and the SP2 sequencing primer site. Second strand synthesis was performed with Phusion polymerase and primed from the SP2 site, and slow temperature ramps were applied to favor optimal annealing. Joined together, two random hexamer sequences that had both been added before amplification formed the 12-nucleotide barcode of each molecule. A short first PCR added P5 and P7 adapter elements plus a second index, followed by an approximately 20-cycle amplification PCR with P5s and P7 primers. Libraries received 25 to 35 PCR cycles in total, were quantified on a Qubit, sized on a Bioanalyzer, and diluted to roughly 3.6 nM. The normalized libraries were sequenced on an Illumina MiSeq using 2 x 250 paired-end kits. MinElute columns were the means by which the reverse transcription reactions were cleaned up, and the reactions were eluted into 10 ul Tris-Cl. A 1:1 ratio of AMPure XP beads was used to clean the adapter ligations after they had run for 20 to 25 hours at 16 degrees C. Processing in the source paper ran as follows. Demultiplexed FASTQ files were processed with a modified Decombinator that output V, J, insert and barcode information. Sequences sharing a barcode but differing from the dominant sequence were discarded as errors, and barcodes clustered at Levenshtein distance 3 were counted to estimate original cDNA molecules. The R packages ineq, vegan, igraph and RCytoscape were used for downstream analyses, with IMGT nomenclature and CDR3 definitions applied. To avoid skew from clonal expansion, each TCR was counted once, and V gene usage was computed over distinct sequences. Whenever two unique CDR3 amino acid sequences within a donor differed by a single Levenshtein edit, similarity networks linked them. The authors compiled published HIV-specific CDR3s (around 90 alpha, some 700 beta) and CMV-specific CDR3s (roughly twelve alpha, over 200 beta) and searched for them in the repertoires. Lower sequence numbers were not the cause of the decreased diversity in patients, as random subsampling to size-matched repertoires showed. In TCRdb, the public reads were trimmed at Q25 with fastp and aligned with MiXCR, with productive beta chains retained. Entries are consolidated by CDR3 protein sequence, retaining the most common genes and DNA. The V and J calls follow TCRdb's processing rather than the paper's. In all, the sample holds about 6,000 distinct CDR3 sequences, and about a tenth of those were seen once. The ten largest clones capture around an eighth of the sample.

This clonotype is deemed medium-sized (0.01 to 0.1%). No antigen is known for it. No much larger clone exists at a distance of one base, and base qualities are not known. Whole blood was used without cell fractionation, so the repertoire reflected all unsorted peripheral T cells. A roughly 2.7 ml sample of peripheral blood was drawn into Tempus tubes for RNA extraction. The study enrolled HIV-infected adults who had not yet received antiretroviral therapy and were about to begin treatment, and it processed the first sixteen eligible patients. Enrollment excluded patients who had febrile or AIDS-related illness, tumors, hepatitis B or C coinfection, immunomodulatory therapy, recent vaccination or treatment interruptions. The TURBO-DNase kit was used to remove leftover genomic DNA, and GLOBINclear was used to deplete globin mRNA. Just before antiretroviral therapy was started, pretreatment blood was collected from HIV-infected patients.

The germline V gene provides CDR1 SGHRS and CDR2 YFSETQ. V has 0 bases trimmed and J has 14 bases trimmed; junction bases matching no gene number 9. There are 15 amino acids in the CDR3, from cysteine to phenylalanine inclusive. Just CDR3 DNA is preserved here, 45 bases in frame from base 1. The receptor was isolated from an adult with HIV infection. Specimen: blood, collected before antiretroviral therapy. This chain is built from TRBV5-1 and TRBJ2-1, with 12 junctional bases fitting TRBD2. The DNA sequence reads TGCGCCAGCAGCTTGGGCGCAGCTAGCGGGGGGGTAAAGTTCTTC. This translates into CASSLGAASGGVKFF.